The rows below give T cell receptor beta chains drawn from one sample of a study of identical twins. TCRdb called the 5' RACE reads again in MiXCR, with one record for every CDR3 protein. The sample consists of 520,000 or so distinct CDR3 sequences, roughly 21% of them appearing once. The same data also went into a second study, on T cells expressing NK-cell markers.

The specimen sequenced was CD4+ T cells sorted from blood. Receptors originate from a woman younger than 30 in good health. Each CDR3 is given with its conserved first and last residue. D genes are given only for firm matches. Clone size is stated in some rows and not others, as once, few, many or a class when expanded.

TRBJ2-2 | once | - | TRBV20-1 | CSAREVQGHTGELFF | TGCAGTGCTAGAGAAGTACAGGGCCACACCGGGGAGCTGTTTTTT
TRBJ2-3 | - | - | TRBV20-1 | CSAGYDTQYF | TGCAGTGCCGGCTACGATACGCAGTATTTT
TRBJ2-7 | - | TRBD2 | TRBV7-2 | CASSLTGTSAEQYF | TGTGCCAGCAGCCTAACCGGGACTAGCGCCGAGCAGTACTTC
TRBJ2-3 | - | - | TRBV20-1 | CSASIDGGGTDTQYF | TGCAGTGCTTCCATCGATGGGGGAGGCACAGATACGCAGTATTTT
TRBJ2-2 | few | TRBD1 | TRBV5-1 | CASSLQGARTGELFF | TGCGCCAGCAGCTTACAGGGGGCACGGACCGGGGAGCTGTTTTTT
TRBJ2-7 | - | TRBD1 | TRBV20-1 | CSARGFGTAYF | TGCAGTGCTAGAGGATTTGGGACAGCGTACTTC
TRBJ2-5 | - | TRBD2 | TRBV20-1 | CSASGGTQETQYF | TGCAGTGCTAGCGGGGGGACGCAAGAGACCCAGTACTTC
TRBJ2-1 | - | TRBD2 | TRBV7-2 | CASSLGTSGSHEQFF | TGTGCCAGCAGCCTCGGTACTAGCGGGAGCCATGAGCAGTTCTTC
TRBJ1-1 | - | TRBD1 | TRBV6-5 | CASSYRTYRGGTEAFF | TGTGCCAGCAGTTATCGGACTTACAGGGGGGGCACTGAAGCTTTCTTT
TRBJ1-5 | few | - | TRBV7-2 | CASSLEAGAQPQHF | TGTGCCAGCAGCTTAGAGGCAGGGGCCCAGCCCCAGCATTTT